A selection of T cell receptor beta chains follows, all from one sample in a study of T cells expressing NK-cell markers. No DNA is given; TCRdb re-called the 5' RACE reads and lists each CDR3 protein once. Listed are 20,000 to 25,000 distinct CDR3 sequences; approximately 53% falls within the top ten. Material for sequencing was blood T cells: a sorted CD56 or NKG2C T cell subset, CD4+ or CD8+ T cells, or bulk PBMC T cells (not recorded which). The receptors stem from a man aged 18-70 years in good health. CDR3s include the opening cysteine and the closing phenylalanine or tryptophan. Rows may omit the clone size; those that give it use once, few, many or a size class.

CDR3aa: CASSMTDRWNEQFF; j_gene: TRBJ2-1; abundance: NA; v_gene: TRBV19
CDR3aa: CASSLSGGHFYEQYF; j_gene: TRBJ2-7; abundance: NA; v_gene: TRBV27
CDR3aa: CASSQVHPTTGGYTF; j_gene: TRBJ1-2; abundance: NA; v_gene: TRBV4-2
CDR3aa: CASSRTLSAHGYTF; j_gene: TRBJ1-2; abundance: NA; v_gene: TRBV28
CDR3aa: CASSDTDTQYF; j_gene: TRBJ2-3; abundance: NA; v_gene: TRBV18
CDR3aa: CAWSVRNSHQPQHF; j_gene: TRBJ1-5; abundance: NA; v_gene: TRBV30
CDR3aa: CASSYGRQGGARRYYEQYF; j_gene: TRBJ2-7; abundance: NA; v_gene: TRBV6-2/TRBV6-3
CDR3aa: CASSLVAGDSYEQYF; j_gene: TRBJ2-7; abundance: NA; v_gene: TRBV11-2
CDR3aa: CASTTTQNTGELFF; j_gene: TRBJ2-2; abundance: NA; v_gene: TRBV2
CDR3aa: CASRGGGGSTDTQYF; j_gene: TRBJ2-3; abundance: NA; v_gene: TRBV5-4
CDR3aa: CASSQGLHTGELFF; j_gene: TRBJ2-2; abundance: NA; v_gene: TRBV4-1
CDR3aa: CASSEPGQGYEQYF; j_gene: TRBJ2-7; abundance: NA; v_gene: TRBV25-1
CDR3aa: CASSRQGAGEQYF; j_gene: TRBJ2-7; abundance: NA; v_gene: TRBV7-2
CDR3aa: CATRGFGNIQYF; j_gene: TRBJ2-4; abundance: NA; v_gene: TRBV6-2/TRBV6-3
CDR3aa: CASSFLLINPTGGTQYF; j_gene: TRBJ2-3; abundance: NA; v_gene: TRBV28
CDR3aa: CASSSHELRGQGDNSPLHF; j_gene: TRBJ1-6; abundance: NA; v_gene: TRBV6-5
CDR3aa: CASSLLTGDHEKLFF; j_gene: TRBJ1-4; abundance: NA; v_gene: TRBV28
CDR3aa: CASSRLAGTNEQYF; j_gene: TRBJ2-7; abundance: medium-sized; v_gene: TRBV27
CDR3aa: CASSQGTGEQFF; j_gene: TRBJ2-1; abundance: NA; v_gene: TRBV4-1
CDR3aa: CASSEVNSPSHEQYF; j_gene: TRBJ2-7; abundance: NA; v_gene: TRBV13
CDR3aa: CASSPGQGGREQFF; j_gene: TRBJ2-1; abundance: NA; v_gene: TRBV18
CDR3aa: CASSFLAGGHNEQFF; j_gene: TRBJ2-1; abundance: NA; v_gene: TRBV11-2
CDR3aa: CASSPWTGYEQYF; j_gene: TRBJ2-7; abundance: NA; v_gene: TRBV4-3
CDR3aa: CASSLFPSRREDSYEQYF; j_gene: TRBJ2-7; abundance: NA; v_gene: TRBV27
CDR3aa: CASSPSGTTLTYF; j_gene: TRBJ2-7; abundance: NA; v_gene: TRBV5-1
CDR3aa: CASMTMSNNQPQHF; j_gene: TRBJ1-5; abundance: NA; v_gene: TRBV28
CDR3aa: CASSLGRSLSGELFF; j_gene: TRBJ2-2; abundance: NA; v_gene: TRBV12-3/TRBV12-4
CDR3aa: CASKGLGFYGYTF; j_gene: TRBJ1-2; abundance: NA; v_gene: TRBV6-1
CDR3aa: CASSLFEENTIYF; j_gene: TRBJ1-3; abundance: NA; v_gene: TRBV18